This T cell receptor (beta chain) was identified in a study of early T cells in non-severe SARS-CoV-2 infection. TCRdb recomputed calls from the 5' RACE reads with MiXCR, one row per CDR3 protein. The table includes tens of thousands of distinct CDR3 sequences, 10% to 15% detected once. Sequencing input: whole blood. The source of this sequence is an adult who was a healthcare worker with PCR-confirmed SARS-CoV-2 infection or an uninfected control (not recorded which).

CDR3 nucleotides: TGCGCCAGCCAAACACAGACGAACACTGAAGCTTTCTTT. It codes for CASQTQTNTEAFF. J is TRBJ1-1 and V is TRBV5-1; D ambiguous. CDR1 and CDR2 (germline): SGHRS, YFSETQ. The V end lost 7 bases, the J end lost 1 base, and 11 bases lay between the germline ends. The CDR3 totals 13 residues.